This T cell receptor (beta chain) was found in a study of cytomegalovirus exposure and HLA in healthy donors. Donors were drawn from the approximately 120-subject validation cohort, separate from the approximately 670-subject first cohort. Whole-study results and caveats: Rare TCR sequences dominated, though some public TCRs recurred in many donors.

TCRdb's copy holds only in-frame clones and misses some; the assay was immunoSEQ multiplex PCR. The sample lists a few hundred thousand clones; 85% to 90% were seen once. Concerning this clone itself: Its antigen remains unknown.

The CDR3 has 15 residues. The germline gives CDR1 MNHEY, CDR2 SVGAGI. Trimming took 2 bases from V and 8 from J, leaving 13 bases between them. The clonotype comes from a woman aged 18-29 years in good health and CMV-seronegative. The rearrangement joins TRBV6-5 to TRBJ1-6; the D gene is possibly TRBD1 (6 bases). The specimen was PBMCs. Written as DNA, the CDR3 is TGTGCCAGCAGTTACGGGACACTATTGGATTCACCCCTCCACTTT. It specifies CASSYGTLLDSPLHF.